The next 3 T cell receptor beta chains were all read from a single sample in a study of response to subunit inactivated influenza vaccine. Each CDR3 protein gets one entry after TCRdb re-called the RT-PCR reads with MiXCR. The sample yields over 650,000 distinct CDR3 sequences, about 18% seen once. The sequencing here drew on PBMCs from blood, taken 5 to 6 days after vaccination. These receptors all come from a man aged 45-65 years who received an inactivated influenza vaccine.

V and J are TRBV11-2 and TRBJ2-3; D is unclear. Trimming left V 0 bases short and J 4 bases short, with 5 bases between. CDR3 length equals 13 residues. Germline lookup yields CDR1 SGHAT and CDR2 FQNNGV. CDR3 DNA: TGTGCCAGCAGCTTAGAAGTGGCAGATACGCAGTATTTT. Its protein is CASSLEVADTQYF.

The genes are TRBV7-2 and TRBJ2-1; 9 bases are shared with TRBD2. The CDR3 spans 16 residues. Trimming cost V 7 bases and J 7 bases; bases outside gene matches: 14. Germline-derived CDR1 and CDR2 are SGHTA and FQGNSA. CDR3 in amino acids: CASNTHVAGGPNEQFF. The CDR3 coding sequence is TGTGCCAGCAACACCCACGTGGCGGGGGGGCCGAATGAGCAGTTCTTC. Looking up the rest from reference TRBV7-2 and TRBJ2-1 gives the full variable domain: GAGVSQSPSNKVTEKGKDVELRCDPISGHTALYWYRQSLGQGLEFLIYFQGNSAPDKSGLPSDRFSAERTGGSVSTLTIQRTQQEDSAVYLCASNTHVAGGPNEQFFGPGTRLTVL.

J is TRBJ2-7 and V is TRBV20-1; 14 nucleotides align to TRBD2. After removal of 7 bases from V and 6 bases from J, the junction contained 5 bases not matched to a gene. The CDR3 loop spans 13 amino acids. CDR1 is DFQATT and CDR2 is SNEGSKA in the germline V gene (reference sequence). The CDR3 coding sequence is TGCAGTGGACTGGGACTAGCGGGAGTCGAGCAGTACTTC. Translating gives CSGLGLAGVEQYF.